This T cell receptor (beta chain) originates from a study of a mutant IDH1 vaccine in newly diagnosed glioma. The CDR3 has 14 amino acids. The ends were cut back, 5 bases at V and 12 bases at J, with 20 bases in the middle. Germline CDR1 reads SGHTA; CDR2 reads FQGNSA. Data came from immunoSEQ multiplex PCR; TCRdb stores just in-frame clones and leaves some out. Of roughly 60,000 clones listed, less than 85% were seen once; the top ten hold about 3.7%. Points on this clone: Its antigen is as yet unknown.

Specified time point: week 11, during vaccination. Doses consisted of 300 ug of mutant IDH1 20-mer peptide each, paired with topical imiquimod. The starting material was PBMCs, obtained from a glioma patient whose treatment included an IDH1 peptide vaccine. The sequence was obtained from a man aged 30 to 45 with glioma. This rearrangement joins TRBV7-2 to TRBJ2-1; D is uncertain. The CDR3 DNA follows: TGTGCCAGCAGCCAAAACTTCGGTAGTAGCCTGCAGTTCTTC. It specifies CASSQNFGSSLQFF.